This T cell receptor beta chain was identified in a study of T cell responses to AZD1222 COVID-19 vaccine. Clones were read by immunoSEQ multiplex PCR, and TCRdb kept only the in-frame ones, dropping some. The sample has about 86,000 clones; over 85% are singletons. Germline CDR1 is MNHNY and CDR2 is SVGAGI (reference sequence). This CDR3 is built from 14 residues. Trimming left V 2 bases short and J 6 bases short, with 11 bases between. The chain carries TRBV6-6 and TRBJ2-1; weak D call: TRBD2 (5 bases). This receptor was taken from an adult in good health. This material consisted of peripheral blood, taken on day 0 of AZD1222 vaccination. Here the CDR3 reads CASSYPGLGNEQFF. The CDR3 DNA reads as TGTGCCAGCAGTTACCCGGGATTGGGCAATGAGCAGTTCTTC.